The 11 T cell receptor beta chains below come from one sample, sequenced in a study of blood T cell repertoires in COVID-19. Clones were read by immunoSEQ multiplex PCR, and TCRdb kept only the in-frame ones, dropping some. The sample comprises approximately 100,000 clones, roughly 87% of which are singletons, and approximately 5.2% rests with the top ten. Sample: peripheral blood. Receptor source: an elderly woman with active COVID-19.

CDR3 sequence: CASRPPSGRTWYQETQYF. The CDR3, as DNA: TGTGCCAGCAGACCTCCTAGCGGGAGGACTTGGTACCAAGAGACCCAGTACTTC. J is TRBJ2-5 and V is TRBV28; 11 bases are shared with TRBD2. Unmatched junction bases numbered 12, after V lost 6 bases and J lost 0 bases. Germline V CDR1 and CDR2: MDHEN, SYDVKM. The CDR3 loop spans 18 amino acids.

The chain is built from TRBV6-1 and TRBJ2-7; 10 positions match TRBD2. Germline values: CDR1 MNHNS, CDR2 SASEGT. The junction had 11 bases not matched to a gene; V was cut back by 3 bases and J by 9 bases. CDR3 length: 15 residues. In DNA form, the CDR3 reads TGTGCCAGCAGTGAGCGGGCTAGCGGGAGTATCGGGCAGTACTTC. Translation: CASSERASGSIGQYF.

This clone was counted once. The chain uses TRBV11-2 and TRBJ1-1; no reliable D call. CDR3 length: 11 amino acids. With 2 bases removed from V and 10 bases from J, the gap between germline ends came to 8 bases. Germline V gives CDR1 SGHAT, CDR2 FQNNGV. CDR3 sequence reads: CASSLNFRAFF. The CDR3 DNA is TGTGCCAGCAGCTTAAATTTTAGAGCTTTCTTT.

This chain uses TRBV27 with TRBJ2-2; 8 bases match TRBD1. The CDR3 contains 15 residues. V was clipped by 4 bases and J by 1 base; unmatched bases: 2. Per the germline V gene, CDR1 is MNHEY and CDR2 is SMNVEV (reference sequence). This CDR3 reads CASSWDRRNTGELFF. CDR3 bases: TGTGCCAGCAGTTGGGACAGGAGGAACACCGGGGAGCTGTTTTTT.

The rearrangement joins TRBV18 to TRBJ2-5, with D possibly TRBD1 on 6 matching bases. Germline V lookup: CDR1 KGHSH, CDR2 LQKENI. The V gene lost 6 bases and the J gene lost 3 bases, with 14 bases spanning the gap. CDR3 length: 14 amino acids. CDR3: CASSPAGDEETQYF. For the CDR3, the DNA is TGTGCCAGCTCTCCTGCAGGGGATGAAGAGACCCAGTACTTC.

The chain links TRBV6-2 or TRBV6-3 to TRBJ2-7; perhaps TRBD1 as D (6 bases). Germline V CDR1 and CDR2: MNHEY, SVGEGT. Trimming pared 6 bases from V and 2 bases from J, leaving 17 bases between. This CDR3 has 15 amino acids. CDR3 bases: TGTGCCAGCAGCGACCCGGGACAACGGGCCTACGAGCAGTACTTC. It codes for CASSDPGQRAYEQYF.

This chain connects TRBV5-6 to TRBJ2-5; D gene unclear. The germline CDR1 and CDR2 sequences are SGHDT and YYEEEE. The V end lost 0 bases, the J end lost 7 bases, and 13 bases lay between the germline ends. This CDR3 spans 14 amino acids. CDR3: CASSLEAARRTQYF. The CDR3 coding sequence is TGTGCCAGCAGCTTGGAGGCAGCGCGAAGGACCCAGTACTTC.

The CDR3 region has the DNA TGTGCCAGCAGCTTATACGTAGCGACGAACACCGGGGAGCTGTTTTTT. Protein product: CASSLYVATNTGELFF. The V call is TRBV7-9, the J call TRBJ2-2; the D gene is possibly TRBD2 (5 bases). The germline V gene has CDR1 SEHNR and CDR2 FQNEAQ (reference sequence). The CDR3 has 16 amino acids. The ends were cut back, 2 bases at V and 0 bases at J, with 10 bases in the middle.

The CDR3 DNA reads as TGTGCCAGCAGCCCCATGGGGACAATGATAGATACGCAGTATTTT. The encoded protein is CASSPMGTMIDTQYF. The chain has TRBV11-2 and TRBJ2-3; TRBD1 is a possible D gene (6 bases). Germline-derived CDR1 and CDR2 are SGHAT and FQNNGV. V was trimmed by 5 bases and J by 5 bases, leaving 17 bases between them. This CDR3 is built from 15 residues.

V gene TRBV2 combines with J gene TRBJ2-5, with TRBD2 identical over 10 bases. Trimming took 7 bases from V and 2 from J; bases not matched to a gene: 7. The CDR3 is 15 amino acids. The germline V gene encodes CDR1 SNHLY and CDR2 FYNNEI. This chain's CDR3 is CASIKREGPQETQYF. The CDR3 DNA is TGTGCCAGCATTAAGCGGGAGGGCCCTCAAGAGACCCAGTACTTC.

Comment on this clone: A junction boundary mismatches the germline segment, possibly from a read error. The CDR3 here is CASRYSGGANYGYTF. CDR3 in DNA: TGTGCCAGCAGGTACTCAGGGGGAGCTAACTATGGCTACACCTTC. The chain has TRBV6-5 and TRBJ1-2; the match to TRBD1 covers 7 bases. Germline lookup yields CDR1 MNHEY and CDR2 SVGAGI. The CDR3 sequence is 15 residues long.